This entry lists 10 T cell receptor beta chains sequenced from one sample in a study of blood T cell repertoires in COVID-19. TCRdb keeps only in-frame clones here, not all; method: immunoSEQ multiplex PCR. The table includes approximately 170,000 clones, 80% to 85% detected once. Sequenced sample: peripheral blood. These receptors came from a woman in her 70s with COVID-19, enrolled during active disease.

The chain couples TRBV4-2 to TRBJ2-7; D is unresolved. CDR3 length: 14 amino acids. The V end lost 0 bases, the J end lost 1 base, and 7 bases lay between the germline ends. Germline values: CDR1 LGHNA, CDR2 YNFKEQ. The DNA for the CDR3 is TGTGCCAGCAGCCAAGAAAAGCAATCCTACGAGCAGTACTTC. It is translated as CASSQEKQSYEQYF.

V is TRBV3-1 (or the pseudogene TRBV3-2) and J is TRBJ1-2, with a tentative D call TRBD1 (5 bases). Trimming shortened V by 1 base and J by 5 bases, and 11 bases separated the two germline ends. CDR1 LGHDT and CDR2 YNNKEL come from the germline V gene (reference sequence). This CDR3 region has 14 residues. The CDR3 reads CASSQGRQSYGYTF. The CDR3 DNA is TGTGCCAGCAGCCAAGGTCGACAGTCTTATGGCTACACCTTC.

The rearrangement joins TRBV15 to TRBJ2-2; TRBD1 agrees at 12 bases. This CDR3 contains 16 residues. V lost 3 bases and J lost 10; bases outside the gene matches: 9. CDR1 and CDR2 (germline): LNHNV, YYDKDF (reference sequence). As DNA, the CDR3 is TGTGCCACCAGCAGCCCCGGGACAGGGGGCCATGAGGAGCTGTTTTTT. Translating gives CATSSPGTGGHEELFF.

The chain has TRBV14 and TRBJ1-1; 7 bases are a match to TRBD1. Germline V gives CDR1 SGHDN, CDR2 FVKESK. V was pared by 4 bases and J by 3 bases, with 8 bases of the junction left unmatched. This CDR3 spans 15 amino acids. The CDR3 nucleotides are TGTGCCAGCAGCCTTCGACAGGGTTTGGACACTGAAGCTTTCTTT. This codes for CASSLRQGLDTEAFF.

CDR3 nucleotides: TGTGCCAGCAGGGGGACAGGGGGGGCCAACGAGCAGTACTTC. Translated: CASRGTGGANEQYF. J is TRBJ2-7 and V is TRBV27, with 11 bases that match TRBD1. The CDR3 totals 14 residues. The V segment lost 6 bases and the J segment 5 bases; nucleotides outside the gene matches: 6. Germline V CDR1 and CDR2: MNHEY, SMNVEV (reference sequence).

The rearrangement links TRBV5-1 to TRBJ1-1; D call uncertain. Germline V gene data show CDR1 as SGHRS and CDR2 as YFSETQ. The CDR3 consists of 13 residues. Trimming removed 3 bases at V and 5 bases at J, with 11 bases between. CDR3 in amino acids: CASSYVQKTEAFF. CDR3 DNA sequence: TGCGCCAGCAGCTATGTGCAGAAGACTGAAGCTTTCTTT. Looking up the rest from reference TRBV5-1 and TRBJ1-1 gives the full variable domain: KAGVTQTPRYLIKTRGQQVTLSCSPISGHRSVSWYQQTPGQGLQFLFEYFSETQRNKGNFPGRFSGRQFSNSRSEMNVSTLELGDSALYLCASSYVQKTEAFFGQGTRLTVV.

The chain uses TRBV7-9 and TRBJ1-5; 10 bases map to TRBD1. The CDR3 sequence is 18 residues long. Germline CDR1 is SEHNR and CDR2 is FQNEAQ (reference sequence). Trimming took 6 bases from V and 0 from J; bases not matched to a gene: 11. CDR3 sequence (DNA): TGTGCCAGCAGGAAGCCGGGACAGGGGTCTTTTAGCAATCAGCCCCAGCATTTT. Encoded protein: CASRKPGQGSFSNQPQHF.

The chain combines TRBV27 with TRBJ2-1, with D possibly TRBD2 on 6 matching bases. Trimming shortened V by 6 bases and J by 5 bases, and 23 bases separated the two germline ends. CDR3 length: 17 amino acids. CDR1 MNHEY and CDR2 SMNVEV come from the germline V gene (reference sequence). The CDR3 coding sequence is TGTGCCAGCAGGGCCGAGAGTAGCGGATGGGGGAACAATGAGCAGTTCTTC. Residues: CASRAESSGWGNNEQFF.

The chain combines TRBV5-1 with TRBJ1-1, with 9 bases that match TRBD1. The CDR3 sequence is 16 residues long. With 0 bases clipped from V and 5 bases from J, the junction kept 8 bases outside the gene matches. Germline V CDR1 and CDR2: SGHRS, YFSETQ. The CDR3 protein is CASSLGDRVRRTEAFF. DNA of the CDR3: TGCGCCAGCAGCTTGGGGGACAGGGTACGGAGGACTGAAGCTTTCTTT.

The V and J genes are TRBV30 and TRBJ2-6; weak D call: TRBD1 (6 bases). The V and J ends lost 2 bases and 4 bases respectively, with 15 bases between them. CDR3 length equals 16 residues. Germline-derived CDR1 and CDR2 are GTSNPN and SVGIG (reference sequence). CDR3 sequence: CAWSIQGYSGANVLTF. The CDR3 DNA reads as TGTGCCTGGAGTATACAGGGTTATTCGGGGGCCAACGTCCTGACTTTC. The whole variable domain, remainder taken from reference TRBV30 and TRBJ2-6, is SQTIHQWPATLVQPVGSPLSLECTVEGTSNPNLYWYRQAAGRGLQLLFYSVGIGQISSEVPQNLSASRPQDRQFILSSKKLLLSDSGFYLCAWSIQGYSGANVLTFGAGSRLTVL.